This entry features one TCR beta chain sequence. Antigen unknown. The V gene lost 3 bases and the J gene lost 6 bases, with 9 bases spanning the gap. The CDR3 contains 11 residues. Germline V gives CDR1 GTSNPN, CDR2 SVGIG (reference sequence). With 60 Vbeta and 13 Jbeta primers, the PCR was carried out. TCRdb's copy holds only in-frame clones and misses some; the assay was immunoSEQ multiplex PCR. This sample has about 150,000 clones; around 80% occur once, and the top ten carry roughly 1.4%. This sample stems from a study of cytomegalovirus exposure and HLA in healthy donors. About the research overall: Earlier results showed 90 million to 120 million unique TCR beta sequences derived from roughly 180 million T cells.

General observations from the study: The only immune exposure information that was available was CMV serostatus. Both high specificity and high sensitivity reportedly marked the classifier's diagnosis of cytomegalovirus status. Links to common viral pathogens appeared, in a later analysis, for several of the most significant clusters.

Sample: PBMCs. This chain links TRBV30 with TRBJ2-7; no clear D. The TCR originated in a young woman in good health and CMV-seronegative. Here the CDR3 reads CAWSSRSEQYF. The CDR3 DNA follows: TGTGCCTGGAGCTCTAGGTCCGAGCAGTACTTC. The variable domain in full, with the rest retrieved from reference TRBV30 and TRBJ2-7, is SQTIHQWPATLVQPVGSPLSLECTVEGTSNPNLYWYRQAAGRGLQLLFYSVGIGQISSEVPQNLSASRPQDRQFILSSKKLLLSDSGFYLCAWSSRSEQYFGPGTRLTVT.